The clone carrying this T cell receptor (beta chain) was seen a single time. Its antigen is unknown. This CDR3 spans 15 amino acids. CDR1 is SEHNR and CDR2 is FQNEAQ in the germline V gene (reference sequence). V lost 7 bases, J lost 5 bases, and 8 bases stayed unmatched. The data derive from a study of OX40 agonist ivuxolimab in advanced cancers. About the research overall: Age averaged 60 years (range roughly 23 to 79), and 82.7% were male. Among those treated, three patients had partial responses, one with hepatocellular carcinoma and two with cutaneous melanoma. Whole-study results and caveats: CD8+ T cells showed, on average, more clonal expansion than CD4+ cells.

Repertoires were generated with immunoSEQ multiplex PCR, while TCRdb's copy carries only in-frame clones and drops some. The top ten hold around 25% of the sample, which has roughly 76,000 clones, almost 85% seen once. V gene TRBV7-9 combines with J gene TRBJ2-1; TRBD2 aligns across 10 bases. This receptor was taken from an adult with an advanced solid tumor such as melanoma, head and neck, liver or kidney cancer. This material consisted of CD4+ or CD8+ T cells sorted from blood, taken in a trial of the OX40 agonist ivuxolimab. CDR3: CASNYGLAVNNEQFF. CDR3 nucleotide sequence: TGTGCCAGCAATTATGGACTAGCGGTTAACAATGAGCAGTTCTTC.